This TCR beta chain was recorded in a study of blood T cells in healthy people across ages. For the study at large: Per every two T cells, about one barcoded beta molecule was captured by template switching.

Total RNA was isolated from each sample in quantities of at least 5.5 micrograms. The CDR3 is 14 residues long. CDR1 and CDR2 from the germline V gene are SGHVS and FNYEAQ. The authors ran a second PCR of about 6 to 11 cycles using a sample-barcoded 5' primer and a J-beta primer mix. MiXCR was run by TCRdb on the 5' RACE reads, yielding one entry per CDR3 protein. In the table there are hundreds of thousands of distinct CDR3 sequences, about 56% of which are singletons. A word on this clonotype: No antigen is known for it. One end of the junction does not line up with germline, which may come from a read error.

Study-level findings and limits: Whereas aged donors had fewer naive CD4+ cells, long-lived donors had more of them and higher diversity. One million T cells yielded diversity estimates that were considered underestimates.

Sequencing used blood. The chain couples TRBV7-6 to TRBJ2-5; tentatively, D is TRBD1 (6 bases). The receptor's source is a man between 40 and 49 years old in good health. CDR3 in amino acids: CASTLGTLLETQYF. CDR3 DNA: TGTGCCAGCACCTTAGGGACACTTCTCGAGACCCAGTACTTC.